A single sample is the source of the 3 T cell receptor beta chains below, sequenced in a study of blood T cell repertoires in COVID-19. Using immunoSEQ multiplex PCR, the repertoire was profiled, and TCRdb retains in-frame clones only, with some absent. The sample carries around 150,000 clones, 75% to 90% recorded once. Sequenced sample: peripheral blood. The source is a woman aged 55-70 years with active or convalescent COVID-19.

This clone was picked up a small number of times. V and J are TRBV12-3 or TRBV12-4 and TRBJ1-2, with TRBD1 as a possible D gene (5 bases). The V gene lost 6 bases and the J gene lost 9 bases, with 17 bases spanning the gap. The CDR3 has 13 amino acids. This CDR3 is CASSQQASGSYTF. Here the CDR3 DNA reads TGTGCCAGCAGCCAACAGGCTTCTGGAAGCTACACCTTC.

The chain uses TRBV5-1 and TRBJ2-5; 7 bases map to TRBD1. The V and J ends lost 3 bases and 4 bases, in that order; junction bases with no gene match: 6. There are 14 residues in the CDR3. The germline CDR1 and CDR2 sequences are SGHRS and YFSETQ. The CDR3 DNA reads TGCGCCAGCAGCTGGGGAACAGGGGTAGAGACCCAGTACTTC. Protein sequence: CASSWGTGVETQYF. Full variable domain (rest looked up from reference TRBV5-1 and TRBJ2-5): KAGVTQTPRYLIKTRGQQVTLSCSPISGHRSVSWYQQTPGQGLQFLFEYFSETQRNKGNFPGRFSGRQFSNSRSEMNVSTLELGDSALYLCASSWGTGVETQYFGPGTRLLVL.

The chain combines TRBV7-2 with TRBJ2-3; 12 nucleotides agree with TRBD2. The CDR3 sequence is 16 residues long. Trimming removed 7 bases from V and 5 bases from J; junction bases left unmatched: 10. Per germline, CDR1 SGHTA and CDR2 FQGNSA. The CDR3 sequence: CASTWLAGGPEDTQYF. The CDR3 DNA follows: TGTGCCAGCACCTGGCTAGCGGGGGGGCCGGAAGATACGCAGTATTTT.